This T cell receptor (beta chain) appears in the sequencing data of a study of shared clonotypes between healthy human individuals. CD45RO-negative CD8 cells positively selected for CCR7 made up the naive population, which excluded terminally differentiated effector memory CD45RA+ cells. V lost 2 bases and J lost 8; bases outside the gene matches: 5. The length of the CDR3 is 15 residues. Germline V gene sequence: CDR1 MNHEY, CDR2 SMNVEV (reference sequence). Generated by immunoSEQ multiplex PCR, the TCRdb table keeps only in-frame clones and is missing some. This table holds 450,000 to 700,000 clones, nearly 97% found once.

The V call is TRBV27, the J call TRBJ2-1, with 11 bases matching TRBD2. This clonotype was sampled from a woman aged 25 to 45 in good health. Sequences were obtained from naive CD8+ T cells sorted from blood. For the CDR3, the DNA is TGTGCCAGCAGTTTAGTAGCGGGAGGGCGGGATGAGCAGTTCTTC. Protein: CASSLVAGGRDEQFF.